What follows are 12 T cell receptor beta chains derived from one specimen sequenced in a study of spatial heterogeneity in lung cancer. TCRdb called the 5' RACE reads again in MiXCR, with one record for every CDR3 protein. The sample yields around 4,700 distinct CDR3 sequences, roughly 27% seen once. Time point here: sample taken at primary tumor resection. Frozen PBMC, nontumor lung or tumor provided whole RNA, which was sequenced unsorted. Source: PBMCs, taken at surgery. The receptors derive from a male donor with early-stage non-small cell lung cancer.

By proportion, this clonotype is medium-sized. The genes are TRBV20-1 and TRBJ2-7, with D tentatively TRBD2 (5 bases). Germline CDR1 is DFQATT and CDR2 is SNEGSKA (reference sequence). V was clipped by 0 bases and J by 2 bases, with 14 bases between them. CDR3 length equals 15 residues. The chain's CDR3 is CSARDPQRQTYEQYF. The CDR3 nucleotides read TGCAGTGCTAGAGATCCTCAGCGGCAAACCTACGAGCAGTACTTC.

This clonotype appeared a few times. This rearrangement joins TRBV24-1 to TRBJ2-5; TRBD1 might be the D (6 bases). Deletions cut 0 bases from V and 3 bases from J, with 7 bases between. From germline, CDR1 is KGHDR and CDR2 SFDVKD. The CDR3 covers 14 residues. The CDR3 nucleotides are TGTGCCACCAGTGATTTGGACAGGAAAGAGACCCAGTACTTC. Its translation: CATSDLDRKETQYF.

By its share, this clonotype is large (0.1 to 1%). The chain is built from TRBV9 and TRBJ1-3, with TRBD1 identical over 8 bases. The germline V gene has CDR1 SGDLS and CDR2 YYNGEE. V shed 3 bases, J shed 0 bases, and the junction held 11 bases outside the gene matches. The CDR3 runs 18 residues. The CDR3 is CASSDPTGEQSSGNTIYF. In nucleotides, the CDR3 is TGTGCCAGCAGCGACCCGACAGGGGAACAGAGCTCTGGAAACACCATATATTTT.

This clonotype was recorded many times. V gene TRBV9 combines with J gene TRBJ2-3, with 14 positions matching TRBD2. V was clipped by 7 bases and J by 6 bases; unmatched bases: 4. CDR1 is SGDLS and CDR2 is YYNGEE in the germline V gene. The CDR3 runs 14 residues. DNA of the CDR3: TGTGCCAGCGGGACTAGCGGGAGAGGGGATACGCAGTATTTT. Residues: CASGTSGRGDTQYF.

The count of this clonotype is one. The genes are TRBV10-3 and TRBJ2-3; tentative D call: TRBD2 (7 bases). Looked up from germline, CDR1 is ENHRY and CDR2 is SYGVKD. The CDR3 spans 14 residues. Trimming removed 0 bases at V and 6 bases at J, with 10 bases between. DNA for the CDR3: TGTGCCATCAGTGAGTCCGCGGGGGCGGATACGCAGTATTTT. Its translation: CAISESAGADTQYF.

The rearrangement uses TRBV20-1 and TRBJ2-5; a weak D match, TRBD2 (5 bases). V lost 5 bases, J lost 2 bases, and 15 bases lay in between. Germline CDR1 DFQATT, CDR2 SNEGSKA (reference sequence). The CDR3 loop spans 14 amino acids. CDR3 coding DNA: TGCAGTGCTTGGCATTATCGAGGGCAAGAGACCCAGTACTTC. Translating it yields CSAWHYRGQETQYF.

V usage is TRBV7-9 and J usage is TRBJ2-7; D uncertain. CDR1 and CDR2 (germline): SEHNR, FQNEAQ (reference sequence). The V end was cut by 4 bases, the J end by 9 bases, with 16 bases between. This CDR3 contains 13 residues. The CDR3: CASSSRTVSGQYF. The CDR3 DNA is TGTGCCAGCAGCTCCCGGACCGTCAGTGGGCAGTACTTC.

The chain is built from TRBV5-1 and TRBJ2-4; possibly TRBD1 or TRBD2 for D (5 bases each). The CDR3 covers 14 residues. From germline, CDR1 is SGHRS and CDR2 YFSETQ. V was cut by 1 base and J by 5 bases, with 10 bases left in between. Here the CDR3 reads CASSLYTGQNIQYF. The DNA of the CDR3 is TGCGCCAGCAGCTTGTATACGGGACAAAACATTCAGTACTTC.

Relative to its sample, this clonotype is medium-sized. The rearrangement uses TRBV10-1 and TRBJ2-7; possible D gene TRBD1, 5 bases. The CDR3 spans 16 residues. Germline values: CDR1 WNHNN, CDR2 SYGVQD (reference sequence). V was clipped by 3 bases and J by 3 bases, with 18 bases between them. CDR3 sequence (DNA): TGCGCCAGCAGTGAAAACGGTGCGGCAGGGCTCTACGAGCAGTACTTC. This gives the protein CASSENGAAGLYEQYF.

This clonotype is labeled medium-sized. CDR3 amino acids: CSAKPDNYEQYF. Written as DNA, the CDR3 is TGCAGCGCAAAACCGGACAACTACGAGCAGTACTTC. V usage is TRBV29-1 and J usage is TRBJ2-7; the D gene is possibly TRBD1 (5 bases). The V and J ends lost 7 bases and 3 bases respectively, with 13 bases between them. There are 12 residues in the CDR3. Germline V gene lookup returns CDR1 SQVTM and CDR2 ANQGSEA.

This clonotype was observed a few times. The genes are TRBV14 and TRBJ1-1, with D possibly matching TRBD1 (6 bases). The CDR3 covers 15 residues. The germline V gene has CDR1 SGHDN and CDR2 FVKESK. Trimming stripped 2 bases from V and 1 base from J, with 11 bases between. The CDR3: CASSQTRTENTEAFF. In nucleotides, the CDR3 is TGTGCCAGCAGCCAAACCAGGACAGAGAACACTGAAGCTTTCTTT.

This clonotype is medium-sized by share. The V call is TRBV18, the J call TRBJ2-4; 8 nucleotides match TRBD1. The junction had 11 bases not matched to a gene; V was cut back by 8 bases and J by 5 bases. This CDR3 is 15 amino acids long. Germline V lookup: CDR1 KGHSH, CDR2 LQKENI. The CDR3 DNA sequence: TGTGCCAGCCCCGGACAGGGCGGGACCGAAAACATTCAGTACTTC. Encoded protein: CASPGQGGTENIQYF.